This TCR beta chain was profiled in a study of neoadjuvant anti-PD-1 for oral cavity cancer. The study, taken as a whole, reports: TCR analyses covered only three patients per response group. Higher pretreatment blood Treg/Th17 ratios correlated with higher pretreatment blood and lower post-treatment tumor TCRbeta clonality.

This table comes from immunoSEQ multiplex PCR, and its TCRdb copy is limited to in-frame clones, with some not included. The repertoire has about 15,000 clones, less than 80% of them found once; the top ten carry more than 2.5%. In this sample, this clone turned up a few times. Its antigen is unidentified. V was shortened by 5 bases and J by 1 base, with 12 bases between the two germline ends. The CDR3 sequence is 14 residues long. From germline, CDR1 is SGHVS and CDR2 FNYEAQ. This clonotype was sampled from a person between 40 and 85 years old with oral cavity squamous cell carcinoma. Here the sequenced sample was PBMCs, taken before nivolumab (anti-PD-1) treatment. The genes are TRBV7-6 and TRBJ2-7; a possible D gene is TRBD1 (5 bases). CDR3 DNA: TGTGCCAGCAGCCCAGACAGCCTTTCCTACGAGCAGTACTTC. This gives the protein CASSPDSLSYEQYF.